This T cell receptor (beta chain) was obtained from a study of blood T cell repertoires in COVID-19. Study details: PBMCs, B-cell-depleted T cells, or T cells were the source of the cDNA or gDNA that made up the material.

In the original processing: Estimation of nucleated cell counts relied on the amplification of reference gene primers. TCRdb's table, derived via immunoSEQ multiplex PCR, lists solely in-frame clones and lacks some. The DNA was the basis for D and trimming; V, J and clone size are from that table. The sample holds approximately 330,000 clones, roughly 86% seen once. The CDR3 has 13 residues. Germline V gene sequence: CDR1 SEHNR, CDR2 FQNEAQ (reference sequence). V was shortened by 1 base and J by 4 bases, with 6 bases between the two germline ends. While infection was still active, Seattle patients were enrolled and then followed longitudinally.

Sequenced material: peripheral blood. V gene TRBV7-9 combines with J gene TRBJ2-3, with D unclear. This sequence originates from a young man with COVID-19, enrolled during active disease. The CDR3 reads CASSLGEPDTQYF. As DNA, the CDR3 is TGTGCCAGCAGCTTAGGAGAGCCAGATACGCAGTATTTT. Full variable domain (outside the CDR3, taken from reference TRBV7-9 and TRBJ2-3): DTGVSQNPRHKITKRGQNVTFRCDPISEHNRLYWYRQTLGQGPEFLTYFQNEAQLEKSRLLSDRFSAERPKGSFSTLEIQRTEQGDSAMYLCASSLGEPDTQYFGPGTRLTVL.